This TCR beta chain came from a study of cytomegalovirus exposure and HLA in healthy donors. Regarding the study as a whole: Previously analyzed data showed that most TCR beta V segments were productive at a frequency of about 90% or about 30%.

Primers included in the PCR were 60 Vbeta and 13 Jbeta primers. The method was immunoSEQ multiplex PCR; TCRdb's version includes in-frame clones alone and lacks a portion of them. The data contain about 210,000 clones, around 76% of them singletons. In regard to this clone: Its antigen is currently unknown.

Healthy bone marrow donors made up the cohort. Germline CDR1 is SGHDT and CDR2 is YYEEEE. CDR3 length equals 17 residues. The ends were cut back, 2 bases at V and 0 bases at J, with 14 bases in the middle. This chain uses TRBV5-6 with TRBJ2-2; D is perhaps TRBD1 (6 bases). The sample taken for sequencing was PBMCs. The clonotype was recovered from a man aged 35 to 55 in good health and CMV-seropositive. CDR3 coding DNA: TGTGCCAGCAGCTTAGTTGCAGGGACATCGAACACCGGGGAGCTGTTTTTT. Protein: CASSLVAGTSNTGELFF. Combining the CDR3 with reference TRBV5-6 and TRBJ2-2 gives the whole variable domain DAGVTQSPTHLIKTRGQQVTLRCSPKSGHDTVSWYQQALGQGPQFIFQYYEEEERQRGNFPDRFSGHQFPNYSSELNVNALLLGDSALYLCASSLVAGTSNTGELFFGEGSRLTVL.